This T cell receptor (beta chain) appears in the sequencing data of a study of blood T cell repertoires in COVID-19. Study at large: Specimens from acute and convalescent COVID-19 originated in the United States, Italy and Spain.

Trimming stripped 6 bases from V and 3 bases from J, with 18 bases between. Germline V gene lookup returns CDR1 MNHEY and CDR2 SVGAGI. The CDR3 runs to 15 residues. Clones were sequenced by immunoSEQ multiplex PCR, and TCRdb holds only the in-frame ones, with some missing. The data hold 95,000 to 100,000 clones, with around 93% observed a single time. The clonotype originates from a man over 45 with acute or convalescent COVID-19. V is TRBV6-5 and J is TRBJ2-7, with TRBD1 as a possible D gene (5 bases). The sequenced material came from peripheral blood. DNA for the CDR3: TGTGCCAGCAGACCCGGAGCTGGGGCGCTCTACGAGCAGTACTTC. Its protein is CASRPGAGALYEQYF.